This T cell receptor (beta chain) is drawn from a study of cytomegalovirus exposure and HLA in healthy donors. About the research overall: There were 350 to 400 genotyped donors. Of these, roughly 86% fell in the genetic ancestry cluster associated with self-reported Caucasian donors.

This CDR3 is built from 13 residues. CDR1 is SEHNR and CDR2 is FQNEAQ in the germline V gene (reference sequence). J gave up 7 bases and V 5 bases, and 4 bases lay outside the gene matches. Whole-study results and caveats: Later on, a genetic analysis was performed. It linked a missense variant in DCLRE1C with V- and J-gene trimming of TCR beta. Cytomegalovirus association was listed for about 170 TCR beta chains.

This clone was counted only a few times. The antigen remains undetermined. PCR was performed using 60 Vbeta and 13 Jbeta primers. Under the authors' procedure: An analysis that came later counted around 80 million unique TCR beta chains, approximately 9.9 million shared. The data were produced by immunoSEQ multiplex PCR, yet TCRdb's version contains in-frame clones alone and is incomplete. The V and J calls and clone size are taken from that table; D and trimming were inferred from the DNA. The data contain approximately 130,000 clones, about four fifths of them seen just once; the ten biggest clones take up 2.5% to 3.5%.

This chain joins TRBV7-9 and TRBJ1-5, with 8 bases matching TRBD1. The specimen sequenced was PBMCs. The TCR comes from a man aged 25 to 40 in good health and CMV-seronegative. CDR3 DNA: TGTGCCAGCAGCCGGGGGGACAGGCAGCCCCAGCATTTT. Protein product: CASSRGDRQPQHF.